Following are 16 T cell receptor beta chains from one sample sequenced in a study of T cell responses to AZD1222 COVID-19 vaccine. Libraries were prepared by immunoSEQ multiplex PCR; TCRdb keeps only in-frame clonotypes and omits some of them. The profile shows about 100,000 clones, around nine tenths of them singletons. Sequencing was performed on peripheral blood, taken 28 days after the second AZD1222 dose. The source of these receptors is an adult who received the AZD1222 COVID-19 vaccine.

This sequence joins TRBV3-1 (or the pseudogene TRBV3-2) and TRBJ1-1, with D unclear. This CDR3 spans 13 amino acids. Trimming stripped 2 bases from V and 0 bases from J, with 4 bases between. CDR1 LGHDT and CDR2 YNNKEL come from the germline V gene (reference sequence). This CDR3 is CASSQRVNTEAFF. CDR3 in DNA: TGTGCCAGCAGCCAACGGGTGAACACTGAAGCTTTCTTT.

V is TRBV2 and J is TRBJ2-1, with 9 bases identical to TRBD2. Germline trimming cut 11 bases from V and 6 bases from J; bases unmatched to any gene: 8. CDR3 length: 13 amino acids. Germline V gives CDR1 SNHLY, CDR2 FYNNEI. The CDR3 nucleotides read TGTGCCTTCTCCGGGACTAGCCTCAATGAGCAGTTCTTC. This codes for CAFSGTSLNEQFF.

This chain joins TRBV5-4 and TRBJ2-1; 10 nucleotides agree with TRBD2. J was trimmed by 3 bases and V by 5 bases; bases with no gene match: 5. Germline values: CDR1 SGHNT, CDR2 YYREEE (reference sequence). The CDR3 contains 15 residues. This chain's CDR3 is CASSSGLAHYNEQFF. The CDR3 region has the DNA TGTGCCAGCAGTTCGGGACTAGCGCACTACAATGAGCAGTTCTTC.

This clone was detected only once. The V and J genes are TRBV27 and TRBJ2-5; D unclear. V was trimmed by 2 bases and J by 4 bases, leaving 11 bases between them. Germline CDR1 is MNHEY and CDR2 is SMNVEV (reference sequence). The CDR3 length is 14 residues. The DNA of the CDR3 is TGTGCCAGCAGTTTAAACCTCAGAAGAGAGACCCAGTACTTC. Protein: CASSLNLRRETQYF.

V gene TRBV5-1 combines with J gene TRBJ2-1, with 16 positions matching TRBD2. This CDR3 comprises 15 residues. Germline V gene data show CDR1 as SGHRS and CDR2 as YFSETQ. V was pared by 4 bases and J by 9 bases, with 4 bases of the junction left unmatched. CDR3 nucleotides: TGCGCCAGCAGCATGGGACTAGCGGGAGGGGTTGAGCAGTTCTTC. Translated: CASSMGLAGGVEQFF.

There are a few counts of this clone. The V gene is TRBV18, the J gene TRBJ1-1, with D unresolved. The germline gives CDR1 KGHSH, CDR2 LQKENI. The CDR3 has 15 residues. Trimming shortened V by 1 base and J by 5 bases, and 14 bases separated the two germline ends. This chain's CDR3 is CASSPRQDGTTEAFF. In DNA form, the CDR3 reads TGTGCCAGCTCACCACGTCAAGATGGAACTACTGAAGCTTTCTTT.

The CDR3 region has the DNA TGCAGCGTCGTGGACAGTGTCTATGGCTACACCTTC. Protein: CSVVDSVYGYTF. The chain links TRBV29-1 to TRBJ1-2; TRBD1 might be the D (6 bases). Germline V gives CDR1 SQVTM, CDR2 ANQGSEA. The CDR3 spans 12 residues. V dropped 6 bases and J dropped 4 bases, with 12 bases sitting between them.

The chain joins TRBV28 to TRBJ1-2; D is perhaps TRBD1 (6 bases). Germline V CDR1 and CDR2: MDHEN, SYDVKM. This CDR3 spans 15 amino acids. Trimming took off 3 bases at V and 5 bases at J, with 16 bases between the two ends. In DNA, the CDR3 is TGTGCCAGCAGTTTTACAGGGAGGAGGTTATATGGCTACACCTTC. It translates to CASSFTGRRLYGYTF.

This sequence joins TRBV28 and TRBJ2-2; tentatively, D is TRBD2 (6 bases). This CDR3 comprises 17 residues. V dropped 5 bases and J dropped 2 bases, with 18 bases sitting between them. The germline CDR1 and CDR2 sequences are MDHEN and SYDVKM. This CDR3 reads CASSPWAASVNTGELFF. The CDR3, as DNA: TGTGCCAGCAGTCCTTGGGCGGCTAGCGTTAACACCGGGGAGCTGTTTTTT.

The chain couples TRBV2 to TRBJ1-5; D may be TRBD1 (6 bases). This CDR3 is 14 amino acids long. Per germline, CDR1 SNHLY and CDR2 FYNNEI. V was trimmed by 4 bases and J by 7 bases, leaving 14 bases between them. CDR3 in DNA: TGTGCCAGCAGTGGGGGGCGGGGTTACCAGCCCCAGCATTTT. This codes for CASSGGRGYQPQHF.

The gene calls are TRBV10-3 and TRBJ2-3; 7 nucleotides agree with TRBD2. The germline V gene encodes CDR1 ENHRY and CDR2 SYGVKD. Trimming removed 4 bases from V and 4 bases from J; junction bases left unmatched: 17. The CDR3 is made up of 18 amino acids. The CDR3 region is CAISVGLAEALVPDTQYF. The CDR3 coding sequence is TGTGCCATCAGTGTGGGGCTAGCGGAGGCCCTGGTCCCAGATACGCAGTATTTT.

The V and J genes are TRBV5-1 and TRBJ2-7; D is possibly TRBD2 (5 bases). V gave up 0 bases and J gave up 3 bases, with 10 bases separating them. The germline gives CDR1 SGHRS, CDR2 YFSETQ. The CDR3 length is 14 residues. Here the CDR3 DNA reads TGCGCCAGCAGCTTGGGGCAGGAGGACTACGAGCAGTACTTC. Protein: CASSLGQEDYEQYF.

This clone was seen only once. The chain uses TRBV19 and TRBJ2-3; a possible D gene is TRBD2 (5 bases). This CDR3 comprises 19 residues. The V and J ends lost 1 base and 1 base respectively, with 21 bases between them. Germline V CDR1 and CDR2: LNHDA, SQIVND (reference sequence). CDR3 protein: CASSIAGAAGGSGTDTQYF. The CDR3 DNA sequence: TGTGCCAGTAGTATAGCTGGAGCGGCGGGCGGGTCTGGCACAGATACGCAGTATTTT.

This clone was recorded once. This chain uses TRBV5-1 with TRBJ2-7; 8 positions agree with TRBD2. V gave up 3 bases and J gave up 4 bases; unmatched junction bases: 6. The CDR3 loop spans 14 amino acids. The germline V gene has CDR1 SGHRS and CDR2 YFSETQ. The DNA of the CDR3 is TGCGCCAGCAGCTCCAGCGGGAGTCGGTACGAGCAGTACTTC. Residues: CASSSSGSRYEQYF.

V usage is TRBV30 and J usage is TRBJ2-1; 12 bases fit TRBD2. Germline CDR1 reads GTSNPN; CDR2 reads SVGIG (reference sequence). Losses at the gene ends were 3 bases for V and 3 bases for J; bases not matched to a gene: 3. This CDR3 contains 15 residues. The CDR3 is CAWSPTSGGYNEQFF. CDR3 bases: TGTGCCTGGAGCCCGACTAGCGGGGGCTACAATGAGCAGTTCTTC.

A word on this clone: Other DNA sequences in the sample encode the same CDR3. This chain joins TRBV10-3 and TRBJ2-2; D is undetermined. Germline V gene sequence: CDR1 ENHRY, CDR2 SYGVKD. This CDR3 spans 13 amino acids. Trimming took 3 bases from V and 2 from J, leaving 4 bases between them. Here the CDR3 reads CAISESNTGELFF. In DNA, the CDR3 is TGTGCCATCAGTGAATCTAACACCGGGGAGCTGTTTTTT.